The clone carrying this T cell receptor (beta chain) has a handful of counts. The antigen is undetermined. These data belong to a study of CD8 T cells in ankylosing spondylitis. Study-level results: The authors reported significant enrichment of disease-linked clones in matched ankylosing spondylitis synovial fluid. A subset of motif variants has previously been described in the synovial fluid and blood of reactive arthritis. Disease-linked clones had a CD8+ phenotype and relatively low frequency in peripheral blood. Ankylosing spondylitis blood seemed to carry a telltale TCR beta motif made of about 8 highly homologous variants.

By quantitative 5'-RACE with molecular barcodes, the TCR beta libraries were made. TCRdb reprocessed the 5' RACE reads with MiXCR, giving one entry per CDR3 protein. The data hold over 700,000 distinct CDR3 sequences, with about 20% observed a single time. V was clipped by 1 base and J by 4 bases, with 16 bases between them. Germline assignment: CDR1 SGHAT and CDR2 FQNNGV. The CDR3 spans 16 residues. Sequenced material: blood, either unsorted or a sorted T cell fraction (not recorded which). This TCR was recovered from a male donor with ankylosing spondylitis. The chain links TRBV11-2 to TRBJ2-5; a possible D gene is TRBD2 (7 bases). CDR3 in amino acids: CASSLAGGLPTETQYF. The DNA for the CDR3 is TGTGCCAGCAGCTTAGCGGGGGGCCTTCCAACAGAGACCCAGTACTTC.